Shown below are 27 T cell receptor beta chains from a single sample sequenced in a study of cytomegalovirus exposure and HLA in healthy donors. PCR used 60 Vbeta primers and 13 Jbeta primers. The protocol was immunoSEQ multiplex PCR, while the TCRdb copy is restricted to in-frame clones and leaves out a portion. The sample carries approximately 100,000 clones, around three quarters recorded once. The sequencing sample was made of PBMCs. The receptors were sampled from a man in his forties in good health and CMV-seronegative.

The chain is built from TRBV5-6 and TRBJ2-7; no clear D gene. Germline V gene data show CDR1 as SGHDT and CDR2 as YYEEEE. The V end was cut by 4 bases, the J end by 3 bases, with 5 bases between. CDR3 length: 11 amino acids. CDR3 in DNA: TGTGCCAGCAGCCTAAACTACGAGCAGTACTTC. Its translation: CASSLNYEQYF.

As for this clone: At the DNA level, this CDR3 is encoded by other sequences in the same sample as well. V and J are TRBV7-9 and TRBJ2-2, with 8 nucleotides matching TRBD2. V dropped 6 bases and J dropped 3; count of bases not matched to a gene: 9. Germline V gene lookup returns CDR1 SEHNR and CDR2 FQNEAQ (reference sequence). This CDR3 is 16 amino acids long. The CDR3 DNA follows: TGTGCCAGCAGTCCCCCGGGGGGGGCTTACACCGGGGAGCTGTTTTTT. Its translation: CASSPPGGAYTGELFF.

J is TRBJ2-1 and V is TRBV7-2, with D unclear. Germline-derived CDR1 and CDR2 are SGHTA and FQGNSA. V was shortened by 1 base and J by 9 bases, with 7 bases between the two germline ends. The CDR3 has 12 residues. The CDR3 DNA is TGTGCCAGCAGCTTAGGCGTTGCTGAGCAGTTCTTC. It translates to CASSLGVAEQFF.

The chain links TRBV19 to TRBJ2-1; 8 positions agree with TRBD2. CDR1 and CDR2 (germline): LNHDA, SQIVND (reference sequence). The CDR3 contains 14 residues. The V segment lost 7 bases and the J segment 10 bases; nucleotides outside the gene matches: 12. CDR3 DNA: TGTGCCAGTAACCCCCGCCCTCCGGGAGGGGAGCAGTTCTTC. Translated: CASNPRPPGGEQFF.

CDR3 sequence (DNA): TGTGCCAGCAGCATCAGCGGGGGGAGGAGCTCCTACGAGCAGTACGTC. It specifies CASSISGGRSSYEQYV. V is TRBV7-3 and J is TRBJ2-7; TRBD2 matches at 9 bases. The CDR3 consists of 16 residues. Per germline, CDR1 SGHTA and CDR2 FQGTGA. J was trimmed by 0 bases and V by 5 bases; bases with no gene match: 8.

The chain combines TRBV18 with TRBJ2-3; no firm D call. This CDR3 has 13 amino acids. Germline V gives CDR1 KGHSH, CDR2 LQKENI. The V end lost 0 bases, the J end lost 3 bases, and 4 bases lay between the germline ends. The CDR3 sequence is CASSPPMTDTQYF. The CDR3 nucleotides are TGTGCCAGCTCACCACCCATGACAGATACGCAGTATTTT.

The rearrangement uses TRBV6-5 and TRBJ1-5; perhaps TRBD1 as D (6 bases). The CDR3 runs to 14 residues. Trimming took off 6 bases at V and 6 bases at J, with 15 bases between the two ends. Germline values: CDR1 MNHEY, CDR2 SVGAGI. CDR3 in amino acids: CASRDRQKLQPQHF. The DNA for the CDR3 is TGTGCCAGCAGGGACAGACAAAAGCTTCAGCCCCAGCATTTT.

The chain combines TRBV19 with TRBJ2-1; the match to TRBD2 covers 12 bases. V lost 5 bases to trimming and J lost 4 bases; unmatched junction nucleotides: 3. This CDR3 contains 15 residues. Germline CDR1 and CDR2: LNHDA and SQIVND (reference sequence). CDR3 loop: CASSPGLAGYNEQFF. CDR3 in DNA: TGTGCCAGTAGTCCCGGACTAGCGGGGTACAATGAGCAGTTCTTC.

The gene calls are TRBV11-2 and TRBJ1-1; TRBD1 aligns across 10 bases. The CDR3 spans 17 residues. Germline values: CDR1 SGHAT, CDR2 FQNNGV. V shed 4 bases and J 5 bases; nucleotides not matched to a gene: 13. The CDR3 protein is CASSYPDRGKFNTEAFF. The DNA for the CDR3 is TGTGCCAGCAGCTACCCGGACAGGGGGAAGTTTAATACTGAAGCTTTCTTT.

The V call is TRBV30, the J call TRBJ2-4; the D gene is possibly TRBD2 (6 bases). V lost 2 bases to trimming and J lost 4 bases, with 27 bases between them. The CDR3 length is 19 residues. Germline CDR1 and CDR2: GTSNPN and SVGIG (reference sequence). CDR3 bases: TGTGCCTGGAGTCCCGGCGGGCGGGGAGGCTACCTAAAAAAAAACATTCAGTACTTC. Amino acids: CAWSPGGRGGYLKKNIQYF.

V is TRBV11-2 and J is TRBJ1-2, with no clear D. Trimming took 5 bases from V and 6 from J, leaving 13 bases between them. The CDR3 has 13 residues. CDR1 and CDR2 from the germline V gene are SGHAT and FQNNGV. CDR3 in amino acids: CASSRSMSDGYTF. The CDR3 DNA is TGTGCCAGCAGCCGTAGCATGAGCGATGGCTACACCTTC. The whole variable domain, filled in from reference TRBV11-2 and TRBJ1-2, reads EAGVAQSPRYKIIEKRQSVAFWCNPISGHATLYWYQQILGQGPKLLIQFQNNGVVDDSQLPKDRFSAERLKGVDSTLKIQPAKLEDSAVYLCASSRSMSDGYTFGSGTRLTVV.

This sequence joins TRBV5-1 and TRBJ2-5; 9 nucleotides align to TRBD2. CDR1 is SGHRS and CDR2 is YFSETQ in the germline V gene. The CDR3 sequence is 16 residues long. With 4 bases clipped from V and 1 base from J, the junction kept 8 bases outside the gene matches. This CDR3 is CASSRKAGGPQETQYF. The CDR3 DNA follows: TGCGCCAGCAGCAGAAAAGCGGGGGGCCCCCAAGAGACCCAGTACTTC. Complete variable domain (other parts from reference TRBV5-1 and TRBJ2-5): KAGVTQTPRYLIKTRGQQVTLSCSPISGHRSVSWYQQTPGQGLQFLFEYFSETQRNKGNFPGRFSGRQFSNSRSEMNVSTLELGDSALYLCASSRKAGGPQETQYFGPGTRLLVL.

This clone was detected only a few times. Here the CDR3 DNA reads TGTGCCAGCAGCTTAGGACTAGCGGACACAGATACGCAGTATTTT. Translated, it gives CASSLGLADTDTQYF. J is TRBJ2-3 and V is TRBV11-2; 9 bases match TRBD2. From germline, CDR1 is SGHAT and CDR2 FQNNGV. V was pared by 1 base and J by 2 bases, with 1 base of the junction left unmatched. The CDR3 covers 15 residues.

V usage is TRBV6-6 and J usage is TRBJ1-4; the D is unclear. CDR1 is MNHNY and CDR2 is SVGAGI in the germline V gene (reference sequence). CDR3 length equals 14 residues. The V gene lost 5 bases and the J gene lost 7 bases, with 14 bases spanning the gap. In nucleotides, the CDR3 is TGTGCCAGCAGTGACCTGGCGTCGGGTGAAAAACTGTTTTTT. Protein product: CASSDLASGEKLFF.

The rearrangement joins TRBV25-1 to TRBJ1-3; possible D gene TRBD1, 5 bases. V was pared by 7 bases and J by 2 bases, with 9 bases between. The CDR3 spans 13 residues. Per the germline V gene, CDR1 is MGHDK and CDR2 is SYGVNS. CDR3: CASTEGAGNTIYF. Written as DNA, the CDR3 is TGTGCCAGCACCGAAGGGGCTGGAAACACCATATATTTT.

The chain links TRBV28 to TRBJ2-7; 16 bases line up with TRBD2. Germline-derived CDR1 and CDR2 are MDHEN and SYDVKM. CDR3 length: 18 amino acids. V gave up 6 bases and J gave up 7 bases; unmatched junction bases: 15. CDR3 loop: CASRAGTSGGAIGGEQYV. The CDR3 DNA sequence: TGTGCCAGCAGAGCCGGGACTAGCGGGGGGGCCATAGGAGGGGAGCAGTACGTC.

This chain connects TRBV5-1 to TRBJ1-1, with D tentatively TRBD1 (6 bases). CDR3 length equals 14 residues. Germline loops: CDR1 SGHRS, CDR2 YFSETQ. Trimming removed 4 bases from V and 0 bases from J, with 10 bases in between. CDR3 in DNA: TGCGCCAGCAGCGCTACAGGGTTGAACACTGAAGCTTTCTTT. It encodes CASSATGLNTEAFF.

Remarks on this clone: One junction end disagrees with the germline gene, perhaps due to a read error. J is TRBJ1-3 and V is TRBV7-9, with D uncertain. Germline CDR1 and CDR2: SEHNR and FQNEAQ (reference sequence). The length of the CDR3 is 13 residues. The CDR3: CSSSRVAGNTIYF. The CDR3 region has the DNA TGTTCCAGCAGCCGTGTTGCTGGAAACACCATATATTTT. Variable domain in full (rest from reference TRBV7-9 and TRBJ1-3): DTGVSQNPRHKITKRGQNVTFRCDPISEHNRLYWYRQTLGQGPEFLTYFQNEAQLEKSRLLSDRFSAERPKGSFSTLEIQRTEQGDSAMYLCSSSRVAGNTIYFGEGSWLTVV.

The V and J genes are TRBV6-1 and TRBJ2-7; D is undetermined. The ends were cut back, 6 bases at V and 3 bases at J, with 12 bases in the middle. The CDR3 runs to 13 residues. Germline CDR1 MNHNS, CDR2 SASEGT. This chain's CDR3 is CASSGRSYYEQYV. CDR3 bases: TGTGCCAGCAGCGGAAGGAGTTACTACGAGCAGTACGTC.

The V gene is TRBV10-2, the J gene TRBJ1-5; the match to TRBD1 covers 7 bases. The CDR3 spans 17 residues. Germline V gene lookup returns CDR1 WSHSY and CDR2 SAAADI. V gave up 7 bases and J gave up 3 bases; unmatched junction bases: 15. CDR3 nucleotide sequence: TGCGCCAGCATGCGGGGCCAGGGGGACGGCAACAATCAGCCCCAGCATTTT. It encodes CASMRGQGDGNNQPQHF.

This clone was counted a single time. CDR3 protein: CASSTRGPSERAFF. CDR3 sequence (DNA): TGTGCCAGTAGTACCCGCGGACCCTCCGAGCGGGCTTTCTTT. The chain employs TRBV19 and TRBJ1-1, with D unresolved. The V and J ends lost 4 bases and 11 bases respectively, with 20 bases between them. Germline V gene lookup returns CDR1 LNHDA and CDR2 SQIVND (reference sequence). This CDR3 is 14 amino acids long.

The chain uses TRBV29-1 and TRBJ2-1, with 7 bases lining up with TRBD1. V was clipped by 5 bases and J by 3 bases; unmatched bases: 10. This CDR3 region has 15 residues. CDR1 and CDR2 from the germline V gene are SQVTM and ANQGSEA. The CDR3 loop reads CSVHRRDSSYNEQFF. CDR3 bases: TGCAGCGTTCACCGCCGGGACAGCAGCTACAATGAGCAGTTCTTC.

The J gene is TRBJ2-3, the V gene TRBV4-3; 10 bases match TRBD2. This CDR3 contains 15 residues. Germline assignment: CDR1 LGHNA and CDR2 YSLEER. V lost 2 bases and J lost 2; bases outside the gene matches: 1. CDR3 protein: CASSQTSGTTDTQYF. The CDR3 DNA follows: TGCGCCAGCAGCCAAACTAGCGGGACCACAGATACGCAGTATTTT.

The table lists this clone with a count of one. Written as DNA, the CDR3 is TGTGCTAGTGGTTTGGCGGGGGGGGCGACAGATACGCAGTATTTT. Its protein is CASGLAGGATDTQYF. The chain employs TRBV12-5 and TRBJ2-3; TRBD2 aligns across 8 bases. V lost 1 base, J lost 3 bases, and 3 bases stayed unmatched. CDR1 LGHNT and CDR2 FRNRAP come from the germline V gene. The CDR3 totals 15 residues.

The chain couples TRBV5-1 to TRBJ1-3; D is possibly TRBD1 (6 bases). The ends were cut back, 4 bases at V and 2 bases at J, with 10 bases in the middle. This CDR3 region has 14 residues. Germline lookup yields CDR1 SGHRS and CDR2 YFSETQ. The CDR3 protein is CASSVGTTGNTIYF. The CDR3, as DNA: TGCGCCAGCAGCGTTGGGACAACTGGAAACACCATATATTTT.

This clone was seen just once. J is TRBJ2-7 and V is TRBV11-1; perhaps TRBD1 as D (5 bases). The CDR3 spans 13 residues. V was clipped by 5 bases and J by 7 bases, with 15 bases between them. Germline assignment: CDR1 SGHAT and CDR2 FQDESV (reference sequence). The CDR3 bases are TGTGCCAGCAGCACCCGACAGTATGTGGAGCAGTACGTC. Translated, it gives CASSTRQYVEQYV.

The chain links TRBV7-6 to TRBJ1-1; no reliable D call. The CDR3 runs to 14 residues. The V and J ends lost 5 bases and 3 bases respectively, with 13 bases between them. Germline V gene data show CDR1 as SGHVS and CDR2 as FNYEAQ. In nucleotides, the CDR3 is TGTGCCAGCAGCCCCGCCCCCCGGGACACTGAAGCTTTCTTT. Translated: CASSPAPRDTEAFF. Using reference TRBV7-6 and TRBJ1-1 for the parts outside the CDR3, the full variable domain is GAGVSQSPRYKVTKRGQDVALRCDPISGHVSLYWYRQALGQGPEFLTYFNYEAQQDKSGLPNDRFSAERPEGSISTLTIQRTEQRDSAMYRCASSPAPRDTEAFFGQGTRLTVV.